The 28 T cell receptor beta chains reported below all come from one sample, sequenced in a study of blood T cell repertoires in COVID-19 (dated by TCRdb to the early 2020s). The library was prepared using the immunoSEQ multiplex PCR assay. The table was pulled from immuneACCESS by TCRdb, which kept in-frame rearrangements only. Such tables lose some clones; where checked, under half of the loss comes from unresolved V genes, and the rest has no known cause. The sample table lists roughly 160,000 clones, 85% of them with a count of one. The top ten hold about 8.1% of the sample. The specimen sequenced was peripheral blood. The receptors were sampled from a woman over 75 with COVID-19, enrolled during active disease.

As to this clone: One end of the junction varies from germline; a read error may be responsible. This rearrangement joins TRBV7-7 to TRBJ2-5; a possible D gene is TRBD2 (5 bases). The germline V gene encodes CDR1 SSHAT and CDR2 FNYEAQ (reference sequence). CDR3 size: 13 residues. The CDR3 region has the DNA TGTGCTAGCAGCTCTTCGGAGGCCGAGACCCAGTACTTC. This sequence encodes CASSSSEAETQYF.

The V and J genes are TRBV4-1 and TRBJ1-3; 8 nucleotides agree with TRBD1. The CDR3 is 17 residues long. Trimming cost V 2 bases and J 0 bases; bases outside gene matches: 6. From germline, CDR1 is MGHRA and CDR2 YSYEKL. CDR3 bases: TGCGCCAGCAGCCAAAAGGGACAGGATCTCTCTGGAAACACCATATATTTT. Translating gives CASSQKGQDLSGNTIYF.

CDR3 protein: CSAAPQETQYF. DNA for the CDR3: TGCAGTGCTGCTCCCCAGGAGACCCAGTACTTC. This rearrangement joins TRBV20-1 to TRBJ2-5; D is uncertain. Trimming removed 5 bases from V and 5 bases from J, with 9 bases in between. The CDR3 runs to 11 residues. CDR1 is DFQATT, CDR2 SNEGSKA, per germline (reference sequence).

This rearrangement joins TRBV19 to TRBJ1-3, with TRBD1 as a possible D gene (5 bases). Trimming left V 4 bases short and J 0 bases short, with 7 bases between. This CDR3 is 14 amino acids long. Germline CDR1 reads LNHDA; CDR2 reads SQIVND (reference sequence). The CDR3 region has the DNA TGTGCCAGTAGTAGACAGCTCTCTGGAAACACCATATATTTT. Translated, it gives CASSRQLSGNTIYF.

This chain joins TRBV5-6 and TRBJ1-5; unclear D gene. This CDR3 comprises 14 residues. Germline-derived CDR1 and CDR2 are SGHDT and YYEEEE. V gave up 2 bases and J gave up 4 bases, with 10 bases separating them. The CDR3 region has the DNA TGTGCCAGCAGCTTTCGCTCGGGGAATCAGCCCCAGCATTTT. It codes for CASSFRSGNQPQHF.

J is TRBJ2-1 and V is TRBV11-2; 9 bases are a match to TRBD2. V was pared by 0 bases and J by 4 bases, with 4 bases of the junction left unmatched. The CDR3 runs to 16 residues. Per the germline V gene, CDR1 is SGHAT and CDR2 is FQNNGV. Here the CDR3 reads CASSLDFAGGYNEQFF. As DNA, the CDR3 is TGTGCCAGCAGCTTAGATTTTGCGGGAGGGTACAATGAGCAGTTCTTC. The variable domain in full, with the rest retrieved from reference TRBV11-2 and TRBJ2-1, is EAGVAQSPRYKIIEKRQSVAFWCNPISGHATLYWYQQILGQGPKLLIQFQNNGVVDDSQLPKDRFSAERLKGVDSTLKIQPAKLEDSAVYLCASSLDFAGGYNEQFFGPGTRLTVL.

There are a few counts of this clone. V is TRBV7-9 and J is TRBJ1-5; D uncertain. V was trimmed by 1 base and J by 8 bases, leaving 6 bases between them. The CDR3 is made up of 12 amino acids. Germline CDR1 is SEHNR and CDR2 is FQNEAQ (reference sequence). CDR3 DNA sequence: TGTGCCAGCAGCTTAGGGGGAGAGCCCCAGCATTTT. Encoded protein: CASSLGGEPQHF.

The J gene is TRBJ2-1, the V gene TRBV7-2; D is perhaps TRBD2 (6 bases). Trimming left V 5 bases short and J 7 bases short, with 15 bases between. This CDR3 has 14 amino acids. Germline V gene data show CDR1 as SGHTA and CDR2 as FQGNSA. The CDR3 sequence is CASSPGGGENEQFF. The CDR3 DNA reads as TGTGCCAGCAGCCCCGGGGGTGGAGAAAATGAGCAGTTCTTC.

The chain joins TRBV19 to TRBJ1-5; TRBD1 agrees at 8 bases. The CDR3 is made up of 16 amino acids. Germline V lookup: CDR1 LNHDA, CDR2 SQIVND (reference sequence). V lost 6 bases, J lost 4 bases, and 11 bases stayed unmatched. This CDR3 is CASRNPGTGWNQPQHF. CDR3 DNA sequence: TGTGCCAGTAGGAACCCAGGGACAGGATGGAATCAGCCCCAGCATTTT.

This chain links TRBV5-4 with TRBJ2-3; maybe TRBD2 (6 bases). V was trimmed by 1 base and J by 0 bases, leaving 12 bases between them. The length of the CDR3 is 16 residues. Germline V gene sequence: CDR1 SGHNT, CDR2 YYREEE (reference sequence). The CDR3 bases are TGTGCCAGCAGCTTGTCAGGTAGCGGCAGCACAGATACGCAGTATTTT. It translates to CASSLSGSGSTDTQYF.

This chain connects TRBV11-3 to TRBJ1-4, with D possibly being TRBD1 (6 bases). CDR1 is SGHNT and CDR2 is YENEEA in the germline V gene. The length of the CDR3 is 14 residues. Trimming took 3 bases from V and 3 from J, leaving 8 bases between them. The CDR3 reads CASSFWGPNEKLFF. The CDR3 nucleotides read TGTGCCAGCAGCTTTTGGGGGCCTAATGAAAAACTGTTTTTT.

This clone is a singleton in its sample. This chain joins TRBV20-1 and TRBJ2-7, with a tentative D call TRBD2 (7 bases). This CDR3 region has 11 residues. Germline V CDR1 and CDR2: DFQATT, SNEGSKA (reference sequence). The chain's CDR3 is CTLAEGGEQYF. As DNA, the CDR3 is TGCACTTTAGCGGAGGGGGGGGAGCAGTACTTC.

The chain recombines TRBV10-3 with TRBJ1-1; weak D call: TRBD1 (6 bases). This CDR3 is 13 amino acids long. V lost 6 bases, J lost 2 bases, and 10 bases lay in between. Germline V gives CDR1 ENHRY, CDR2 SYGVKD. This CDR3 reads CAISLTGNTEAFF. DNA for the CDR3: TGTGCCATCAGCCTGACAGGAAACACTGAAGCTTTCTTT.

The chain combines TRBV7-8 with TRBJ2-7, with D perhaps matching TRBD1 (5 bases). The CDR3 is 14 residues long. Germline CDR1 and CDR2: SGHVS and FQNEAQ. V lost 1 base and J lost 2, with 9 bases in between. The CDR3 DNA is TGTGCCAGCAGCTTAGAGGGGTCCGCCTACGAGCAGTACTTC. Amino acid sequence: CASSLEGSAYEQYF.

The chain uses TRBV27 and TRBJ1-5; D possibly corresponds to TRBD1 (5 bases). The CDR3 has 12 residues. Trimming removed 8 bases at V and 7 bases at J, with 12 bases between. Germline CDR1 is MNHEY and CDR2 is SMNVEV (reference sequence). The CDR3 bases are TGTGCCAGCGCGCAGGGTGGCCAGCCCCAGCATTTT. Protein product: CASAQGGQPQHF.

Regarding this clone: The sample holds other DNA sequences that translate to the same CDR3. The chain carries TRBV9 and TRBJ2-3; no clear D gene. Trimming pared 2 bases from V and 2 bases from J, leaving 9 bases between. Per germline, CDR1 SGDLS and CDR2 YYNGEE. The CDR3 has 14 amino acids. The chain's CDR3 is CASSVVAATDTQYF. The DNA of the CDR3 is TGTGCCAGCAGCGTTGTGGCGGCCACAGATACGCAGTATTTT.

The chain recombines TRBV6-6 with TRBJ1-1, with 8 positions matching TRBD1. The CDR3 extends over 15 amino acids. The V gene's germline CDR1 is MNHNY and CDR2 SVGAGI (reference sequence). The J segment lost 1 base and the V segment lost 2 bases, leaving 3 bases of the junction unmatched. Here the CDR3 DNA reads TGTGCCAGCAGTTACCCCGGGACAGGGAACACTGAAGCTTTCTTT. It yields the protein CASSYPGTGNTEAFF.

This chain connects TRBV2 to TRBJ1-2; 8 nucleotides line up with TRBD1. Germline V gene data show CDR1 as SNHLY and CDR2 as FYNNEI. The CDR3 runs to 13 residues. Germline trimming cut 7 bases from V and 5 bases from J; bases unmatched to any gene: 6. The CDR3 DNA sequence: TGTGCCAGCATCCTGGACAGGGAGTATGGCTACACCTTC. Amino acids: CASILDREYGYTF.

V and J are TRBV29-1 and TRBJ2-1; no firm D call. V gave up 3 bases and J gave up 8 bases, with 5 bases separating them. Germline assignment: CDR1 SQVTM and CDR2 ANQGSEA. The CDR3 runs 10 residues. The CDR3 nucleotides read TGCAGCGTTGATCTTTATGAGCAGTTCTTC. Encoded protein: CSVDLYEQFF.

In regard to this clone: This may be a read error, as it is one base from a much larger clone. The J gene is TRBJ1-2, the V gene TRBV5-1, with no clear D. Germline lookup yields CDR1 SGHRS and CDR2 YFSETQ. The ends were cut back, 0 bases at V and 4 bases at J, with 4 bases in the middle. CDR3 length equals 12 residues. The CDR3 nucleotides are TGCGCCAGCAGCTTGGACGGCTATGGCTACACCTTC. As protein: CASSLDGYGYTF.

The chain uses TRBV18 and TRBJ1-1; no firm D call. CDR1 is KGHSH and CDR2 is LQKENI in the germline V gene. V lost 4 bases, J lost 7 bases, and 7 bases lay in between. The CDR3 has 11 amino acids. CDR3 sequence (DNA): TGTGCCAGCTCACTAGAAAATGAAGCTTTCTTT. Translated: CASSLENEAFF.

The V and J genes are TRBV5-1 and TRBJ2-5, with 8 nucleotides matching TRBD2. Unmatched junction bases numbered 11, after V lost 3 bases and J lost 4 bases. This CDR3 has 16 amino acids. CDR1 is SGHRS and CDR2 is YFSETQ in the germline V gene. CDR3 residues: CASSSPGLAQRETQYF. The CDR3 DNA follows: TGCGCCAGCAGCTCCCCCGGACTAGCTCAGAGAGAGACCCAGTACTTC.

This clone was detected a few times. V and J are TRBV7-3 and TRBJ2-1, with D perhaps matching TRBD2 (6 bases). V was pared by 5 bases and J by 11 bases, with 22 bases between. Germline CDR1 and CDR2: SGHTA and FQGTGA. This CDR3 has 15 residues. The DNA of the CDR3 is TGTGCCAGCAGCCCCACCAACTCGCGGGGCCAACAGCAGTTCTTC. Translated: CASSPTNSRGQQQFF.

Here the CDR3 reads CASGKLAGVDNEQFF. The CDR3 DNA sequence: TGCGCCAGCGGAAAGCTAGCGGGGGTAGACAATGAGCAGTTCTTC. This chain joins TRBV5-1 and TRBJ2-1, with 10 nucleotides matching TRBD2. The germline V gene encodes CDR1 SGHRS and CDR2 YFSETQ. Trimming cost V 7 bases and J 5 bases; bases outside gene matches: 9. The CDR3 spans 15 residues.

The rearrangement joins TRBV18 to TRBJ2-1; 10 bases align to TRBD1. The CDR3 totals 17 residues. J gave up 7 bases and V 4 bases, and 13 bases lay outside the gene matches. The germline V gene has CDR1 KGHSH and CDR2 LQKENI. The CDR3 protein is CASSRMTGTGEGNEQFF. Written as DNA, the CDR3 is TGTGCCAGCTCACGCATGACCGGGACAGGGGAAGGGAATGAGCAGTTCTTC.

In nucleotides, the CDR3 is TGTGCCAGCAGCTTAGGTCTTCTGGAGACCCAGTACTTC. This sequence encodes CASSLGLLETQYF. The V and J genes are TRBV7-9 and TRBJ2-5, with D hard to call. Germline values: CDR1 SEHNR, CDR2 FQNEAQ (reference sequence). Trimming took 1 base from V and 5 from J, leaving 8 bases between them. The CDR3 contains 13 residues.

This chain links TRBV3-1 (or the pseudogene TRBV3-2) with TRBJ2-3; possibly TRBD2 for D (6 bases). Per germline, CDR1 LGHDT and CDR2 YNNKEL (reference sequence). The V end was cut by 4 bases, the J end by 1 base, with 15 bases between. The CDR3 length is 16 residues. The CDR3 DNA reads as TGTGCCAGCAGCCCCGGGGGTAGGGCAGGCACAGATACGCAGTATTTT. This sequence encodes CASSPGGRAGTDTQYF.

The chain recombines TRBV5-8 with TRBJ1-6; D call uncertain. From germline, CDR1 is SGHTS and CDR2 YDEGEE. CDR3 size: 16 residues. Trimming left V 2 bases short and J 0 bases short, with 9 bases between. The CDR3 DNA reads as TGTGCCAGCAGCTTCCACTCGAGCTCCTATAATTCACCCCTCCACTTT. Its protein is CASSFHSSSYNSPLHF.